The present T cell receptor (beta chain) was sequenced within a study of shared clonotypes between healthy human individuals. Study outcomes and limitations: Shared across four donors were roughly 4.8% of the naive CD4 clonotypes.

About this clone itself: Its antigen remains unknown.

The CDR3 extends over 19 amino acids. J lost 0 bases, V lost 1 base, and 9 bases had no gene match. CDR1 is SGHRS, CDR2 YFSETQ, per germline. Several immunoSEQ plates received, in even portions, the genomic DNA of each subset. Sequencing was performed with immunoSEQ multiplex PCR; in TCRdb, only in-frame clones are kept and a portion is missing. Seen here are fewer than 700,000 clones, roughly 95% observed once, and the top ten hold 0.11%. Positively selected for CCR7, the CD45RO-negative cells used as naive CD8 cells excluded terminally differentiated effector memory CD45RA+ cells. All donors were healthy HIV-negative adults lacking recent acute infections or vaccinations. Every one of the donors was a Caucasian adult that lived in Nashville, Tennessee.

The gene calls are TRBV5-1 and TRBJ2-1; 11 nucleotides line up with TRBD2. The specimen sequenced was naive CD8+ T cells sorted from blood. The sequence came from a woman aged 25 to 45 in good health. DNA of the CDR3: TGCGCCAGCAGCTTGTATGGACTAGCGGGCTTAAGCTCCTACAATGAGCAGTTCTTC. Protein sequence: CASSLYGLAGLSSYNEQFF. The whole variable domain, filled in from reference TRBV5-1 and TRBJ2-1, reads KAGVTQTPRYLIKTRGQQVTLSCSPISGHRSVSWYQQTPGQGLQFLFEYFSETQRNKGNFPGRFSGRQFSNSRSEMNVSTLELGDSALYLCASSLYGLAGLSSYNEQFFGPGTRLTVL.